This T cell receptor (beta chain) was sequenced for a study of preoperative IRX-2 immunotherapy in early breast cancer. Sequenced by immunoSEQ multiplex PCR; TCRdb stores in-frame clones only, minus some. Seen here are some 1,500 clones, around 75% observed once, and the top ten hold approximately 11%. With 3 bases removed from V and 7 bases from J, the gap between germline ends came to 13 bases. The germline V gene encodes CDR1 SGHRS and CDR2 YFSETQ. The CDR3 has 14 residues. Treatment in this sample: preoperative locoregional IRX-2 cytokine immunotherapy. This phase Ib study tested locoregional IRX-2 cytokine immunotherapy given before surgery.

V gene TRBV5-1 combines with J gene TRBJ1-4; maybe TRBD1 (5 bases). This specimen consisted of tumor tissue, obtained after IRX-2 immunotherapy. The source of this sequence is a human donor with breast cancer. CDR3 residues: CASSSGTAGEKLFF. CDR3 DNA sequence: TGCGCCAGCAGCTCCGGGACCGCTGGTGAAAAACTGTTTTTT.